Below, 6 T cell receptor beta chains from the same sample are listed, as sequenced in a study of shared clonotypes between healthy human individuals (dated by TCRdb to the early 2020s). The method behind the library was the immunoSEQ multiplex PCR assay. The clones in this table, taken by TCRdb from immuneACCESS, are in-frame only. Not every clone is retained; where verified, under half of the shortfall comes from an unresolved V gene, and the cause of the rest is unknown. This sample lists 400,000 to 600,000 clones; around 96% were detected once. The top ten clones comprise around 0.067% of the sample. The sequenced sample was naive CD4+ T cells sorted from blood. Read against the paper, the sample's cell subset or site label means: CD45RA+ positively selected. The receptor source for this set is a woman in her thirties in good health.

About this clone itself: This same CDR3 is encoded by further DNA sequences in the sample. The chain links TRBV28 to TRBJ2-3; D gene unclear. This CDR3 is 12 amino acids long. CDR1 MDHEN and CDR2 SYDVKM come from the germline V gene. V gave up 4 bases and J gave up 1 base, with 3 bases separating them. The CDR3 loop reads CASSSGTDTQYF. DNA of the CDR3: TGTGCCAGCAGTTCCGGCACAGATACGCAGTATTTT.

The gene calls are TRBV6-6 and TRBJ1-3; no reliable D call. Trimming stripped 8 bases from V and 3 bases from J, with 20 bases between. Germline CDR1 and CDR2: MNHNY and SVGAGI (reference sequence). CDR3 size: 16 residues. The CDR3 DNA is TGTGCCAGCGGCAGGTTCGACGGCCCTGGTGGAAACACCATATATTTT. This encodes CASGRFDGPGGNTIYF.

The rearrangement links TRBV10-3 to TRBJ2-3, with 7 bases that match TRBD2. Germline V gene sequence: CDR1 ENHRY, CDR2 SYGVKD. J lost 4 bases, V lost 4 bases, and 8 bases had no gene match. The CDR3 contains 15 residues. The CDR3 here is CAISVGGSFPDTQYF. The CDR3 coding sequence is TGTGCCATCAGTGTCGGCGGGAGTTTCCCAGATACGCAGTATTTT.

V gene TRBV7-8 combines with J gene TRBJ2-3; D gene ambiguous. CDR1 SGHVS and CDR2 FQNEAQ come from the germline V gene. Trimming took 7 bases from V and 0 from J, leaving 14 bases between them. The CDR3 extends over 15 amino acids. CDR3 region: CASTPRTDSTDTQYF. The CDR3 DNA is TGTGCCAGCACCCCGAGGACCGACAGCACAGATACGCAGTATTTT.

The J gene is TRBJ2-7, the V gene TRBV5-1; D is perhaps TRBD1 (6 bases). The CDR3 is made up of 15 amino acids. Trimming shortened V by 1 base and J by 2 bases, and 13 bases separated the two germline ends. CDR1 and CDR2 from the germline V gene are SGHRS and YFSETQ. The chain's CDR3 is CASSLLGQTTYEQYF. In nucleotides, the CDR3 is TGCGCCAGCAGCTTGCTCGGACAGACTACCTACGAGCAGTACTTC.

The CDR3 DNA follows: TGCGCCAGCAGCTTGGCCGAGGCGGACTTACAGAGACCCGGGGAGCTGTTTTTT. This encodes CASSLAEADLQRPGELFF. The chain carries TRBV5-1 and TRBJ2-2, with D possibly matching TRBD2 (5 bases). The V end was cut by 0 bases, the J end by 6 bases, with 21 bases between. The CDR3 extends over 18 amino acids. CDR1 is SGHRS and CDR2 is YFSETQ in the germline V gene.